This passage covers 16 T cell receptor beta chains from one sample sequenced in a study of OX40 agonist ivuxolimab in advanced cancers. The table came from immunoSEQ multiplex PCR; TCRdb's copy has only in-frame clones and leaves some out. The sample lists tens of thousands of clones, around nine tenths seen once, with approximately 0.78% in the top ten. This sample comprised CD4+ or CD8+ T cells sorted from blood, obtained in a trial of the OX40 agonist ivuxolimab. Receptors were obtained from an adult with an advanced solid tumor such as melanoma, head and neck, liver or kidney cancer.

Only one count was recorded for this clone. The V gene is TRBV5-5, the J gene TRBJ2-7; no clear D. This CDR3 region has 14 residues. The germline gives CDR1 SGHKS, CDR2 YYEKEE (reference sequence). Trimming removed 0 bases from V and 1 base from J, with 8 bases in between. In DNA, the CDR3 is TGTGCCAGCAGCTTGGATCCGGAGTCCTACGAGCAGTACTTC. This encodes CASSLDPESYEQYF.

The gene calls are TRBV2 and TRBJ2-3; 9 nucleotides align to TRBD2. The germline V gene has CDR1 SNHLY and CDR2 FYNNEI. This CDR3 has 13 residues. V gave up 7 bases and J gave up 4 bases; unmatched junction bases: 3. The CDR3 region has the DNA TGTGCCAGCACTGGCGGGAGGGCAGATACGCAGTATTTT. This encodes CASTGGRADTQYF.

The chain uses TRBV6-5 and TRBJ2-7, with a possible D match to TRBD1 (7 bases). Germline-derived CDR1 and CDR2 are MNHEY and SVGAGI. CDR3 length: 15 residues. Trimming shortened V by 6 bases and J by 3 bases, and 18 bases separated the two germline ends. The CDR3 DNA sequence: TGTGCCAGCAGCCGCGACAGGGAGGCTATCTACGAGCAGTACTTC. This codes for CASSRDREAIYEQYF.

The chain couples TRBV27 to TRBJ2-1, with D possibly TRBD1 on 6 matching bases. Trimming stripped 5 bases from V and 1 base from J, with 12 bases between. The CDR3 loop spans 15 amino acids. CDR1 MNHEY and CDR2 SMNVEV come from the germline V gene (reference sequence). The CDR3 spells CASSLDRQSYNEQFF. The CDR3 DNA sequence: TGTGCCAGCAGTCTGGACAGACAATCCTACAATGAGCAGTTCTTC.

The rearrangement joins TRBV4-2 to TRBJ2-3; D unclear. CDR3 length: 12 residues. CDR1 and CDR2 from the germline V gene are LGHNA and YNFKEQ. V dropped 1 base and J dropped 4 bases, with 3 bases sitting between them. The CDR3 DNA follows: TGTGCCAGCAGCCAAGCCTCAGATACGCAGTATTTT. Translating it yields CASSQASDTQYF.

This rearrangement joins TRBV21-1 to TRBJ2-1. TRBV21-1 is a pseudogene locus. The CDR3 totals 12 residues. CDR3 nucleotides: TGTGCCAGCACTACGGATGGAAATGAGCAGTTCTTC. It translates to CASTTDGNEQFF.

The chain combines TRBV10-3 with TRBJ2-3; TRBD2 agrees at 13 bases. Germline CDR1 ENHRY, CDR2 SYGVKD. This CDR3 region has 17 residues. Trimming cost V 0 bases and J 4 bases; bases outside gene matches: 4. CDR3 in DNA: TGTGCCATCAGTGAGTCGACTAGCGGGAGGAACCCAGATACGCAGTATTTT. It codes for CAISESTSGRNPDTQYF.

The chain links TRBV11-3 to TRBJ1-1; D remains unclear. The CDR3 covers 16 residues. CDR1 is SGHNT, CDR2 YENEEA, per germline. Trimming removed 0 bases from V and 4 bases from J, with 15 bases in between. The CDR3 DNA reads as TGTGCCAGCAGCTTAGATGGCCGAGGAGGATCCACTGAAGCTTTCTTT. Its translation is CASSLDGRGGSTEAFF.

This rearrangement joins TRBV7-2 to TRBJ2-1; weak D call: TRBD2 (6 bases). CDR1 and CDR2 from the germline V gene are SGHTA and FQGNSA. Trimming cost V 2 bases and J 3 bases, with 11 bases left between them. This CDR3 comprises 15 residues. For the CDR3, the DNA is TGTGCCAGCAGCTTACAGGAGGGGCTCTACAATGAGCAGTTCTTC. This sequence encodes CASSLQEGLYNEQFF.

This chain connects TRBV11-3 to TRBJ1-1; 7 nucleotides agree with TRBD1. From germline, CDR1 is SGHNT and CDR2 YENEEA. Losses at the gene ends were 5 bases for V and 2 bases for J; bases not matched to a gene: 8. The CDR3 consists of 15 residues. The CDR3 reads CASSRGDRSNTEAFF. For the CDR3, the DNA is TGTGCCAGCAGCAGAGGGGACAGAAGCAACACTGAAGCTTTCTTT.

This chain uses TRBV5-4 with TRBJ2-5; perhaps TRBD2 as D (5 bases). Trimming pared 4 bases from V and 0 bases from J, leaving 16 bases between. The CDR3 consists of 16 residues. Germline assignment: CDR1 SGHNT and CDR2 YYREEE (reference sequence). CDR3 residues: CASSLFGSGNQETQYF. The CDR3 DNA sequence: TGTGCCAGCAGCCTTTTCGGCAGCGGAAACCAAGAGACCCAGTACTTC.

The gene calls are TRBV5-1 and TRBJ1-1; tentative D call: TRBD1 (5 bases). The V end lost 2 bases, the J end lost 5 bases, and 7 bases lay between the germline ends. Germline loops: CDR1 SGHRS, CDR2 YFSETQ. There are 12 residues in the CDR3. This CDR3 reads CASSFEGTEAFF. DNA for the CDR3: TGCGCCAGCAGCTTCGAGGGGACTGAAGCTTTCTTT.

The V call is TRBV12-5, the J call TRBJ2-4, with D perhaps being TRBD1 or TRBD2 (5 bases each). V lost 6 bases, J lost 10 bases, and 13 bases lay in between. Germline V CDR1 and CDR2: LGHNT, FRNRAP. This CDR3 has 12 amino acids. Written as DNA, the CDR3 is TGTGCTAGTGGCCTCGAGGGGTTTATTCAGTACTTC. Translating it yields CASGLEGFIQYF.

CDR3 sequence: CASSLRRAEKTQYF. For the CDR3, the DNA is TGTGCCAGCAGCTTGAGGCGGGCTGAAAAGACCCAGTACTTC. The J gene is TRBJ2-5, the V gene TRBV11-3, with D maybe TRBD2 (5 bases). V lost 3 bases and J lost 6, with 14 bases in between. This CDR3 is 14 amino acids long. Germline V lookup: CDR1 SGHNT, CDR2 YENEEA.

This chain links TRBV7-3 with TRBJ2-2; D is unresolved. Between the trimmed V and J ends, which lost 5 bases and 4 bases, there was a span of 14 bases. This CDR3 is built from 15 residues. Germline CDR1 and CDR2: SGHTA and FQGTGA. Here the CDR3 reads CASSRSGMRTGELFF. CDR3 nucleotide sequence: TGTGCCAGCAGCAGATCTGGAATGCGCACCGGGGAGCTGTTTTTT.

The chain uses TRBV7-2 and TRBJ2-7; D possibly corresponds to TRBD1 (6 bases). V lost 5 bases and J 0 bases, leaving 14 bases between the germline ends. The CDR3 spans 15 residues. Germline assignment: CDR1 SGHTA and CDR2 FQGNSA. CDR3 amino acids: CASSASGVPSYEQYF. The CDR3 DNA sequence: TGTGCCAGCAGCGCTTCAGGGGTTCCCTCCTACGAGCAGTACTTC.